One sample yielded the 27 T cell receptor beta chains listed below, sequenced in a study of cytomegalovirus exposure and HLA in healthy donors (dated by TCRdb to the late 2010s). The library was obtained by the immunoSEQ multiplex PCR assay. For the multiplex PCR, a mixture combining 60 forward primers for TCR Vbeta segments and 13 reverse primers for TCR Jbeta segments was used. TCRdb holds this immuneACCESS table with in-frame rearrangements only. Some clones are missing; in checked studies, unresolved V genes explain under half, and the rest has no known cause. Within this sample are some 100,000 clones, with approximately 80% of them counted one time only. The ten largest make up around 3% of the sample. The sequenced sample was PBMCs. The receptors come from a male donor in good health and CMV-seropositive.

The table lists this clone with a count of one. CDR3 nucleotides: TGTGCCAGCAGCTACGGGACAGCAACCTACGAGCAGTACTTC. This codes for CASSYGTATYEQYF. This chain links TRBV5-6 with TRBJ2-7; 7 nucleotides align to TRBD1. CDR3 length: 14 amino acids. V lost 3 bases and J lost 2; bases outside the gene matches: 5. Per germline, CDR1 SGHDT and CDR2 YYEEEE.

Concerning this clone itself: Other DNA sequences in this sample translate to the same CDR3. The chain is built from TRBV7-9 and TRBJ2-2; D might be TRBD2 (5 bases). The CDR3 runs to 12 residues. The V gene's germline CDR1 is SEHNR and CDR2 FQNEAQ (reference sequence). Between the trimmed V and J ends, which lost 5 bases and 5 bases, there was a span of 6 bases. In DNA form, the CDR3 reads TGTGCCAGCAGCCCGGGGACCGGGGAGCTGTTTTTT. This gives the protein CASSPGTGELFF.

J is TRBJ1-2 and V is TRBV11-2; 8 positions match TRBD1. Per the germline V gene, CDR1 is SGHAT and CDR2 is FQNNGV. This CDR3 comprises 14 residues. V lost 4 bases, J lost 1 base, and 2 bases stayed unmatched. CDR3 sequence (DNA): TGTGCCAGCAGCTCGACAGGGGATAACTATGGCTACACCTTC. It specifies CASSSTGDNYGYTF.

This CDR3 is CASSLSQGLGAFF. The CDR3 bases are TGTGCCAGCAGCTTATCCCAGGGGTTAGGGGCTTTCTTT. The chain has TRBV7-3 and TRBJ1-1; tentative D call: TRBD1 (6 bases). The V gene lost 2 bases and the J gene lost 11 bases, with 15 bases spanning the gap. Per the germline V gene, CDR1 is SGHTA and CDR2 is FQGTGA. The CDR3 sequence is 13 residues long.

V is TRBV20-1 and J is TRBJ2-3; no clear D gene. Trimming removed 4 bases at V and 4 bases at J, with 6 bases between. The CDR3 is 11 amino acids. CDR1 and CDR2 from the germline V gene are DFQATT and SNEGSKA (reference sequence). The CDR3 coding sequence is TGCAGTGCTATGGCCCCAGATACGCAGTATTTT. Its protein product is CSAMAPDTQYF.

Concerning this clone: Different DNA sequences within this sample yield the same CDR3. The chain carries TRBV14 and TRBJ1-2; 7 bases are shared with TRBD1. After removal of 4 bases from V and 2 bases from J, the junction contained 7 bases not matched to a gene. The CDR3 totals 15 residues. Germline values: CDR1 SGHDN, CDR2 FVKESK. CDR3 sequence reads: CASSLRQGWNYGYTF. Written as DNA, the CDR3 is TGTGCCAGCAGCCTCAGACAGGGTTGGAACTATGGCTACACCTTC.

In this sample, this clone turned up a few times. This rearrangement joins TRBV25-1 to TRBJ1-4; no firm D call. V shed 7 bases and J shed 0 bases, with 6 bases lying between them. This CDR3 region has 13 residues. Germline lookup yields CDR1 MGHDK and CDR2 SYGVNS. The CDR3 DNA reads TGTGCCAGCACGGGAACAACTAATGAAAAACTGTTTTTT. Translated, it gives CASTGTTNEKLFF.

The chain is built from TRBV14 and TRBJ1-6; 7 bases map to TRBD1. J gave up 10 bases and V 6 bases, and 9 bases lay outside the gene matches. Looked up from germline, CDR1 is SGHDN and CDR2 is FVKESK. This CDR3 contains 14 residues. The CDR3 loop reads CASSPTPGGSPLHF. DNA for the CDR3: TGTGCCAGCAGTCCGACTCCAGGGGGGTCACCCCTCCACTTT.

In DNA form, the CDR3 reads TGCGCCAGCAGTGCGGTCTCAGTGACAGGGAAAGACACTGAAGCTTTCTTT. Translated: CASSAVSVTGKDTEAFF. The chain employs TRBV10-1 and TRBJ1-1; TRBD1 matches 7 bases. Germline CDR1 reads WNHNN; CDR2 reads SYGVQD (reference sequence). The CDR3 has 17 residues. The J segment lost 3 bases and the V segment lost 4 bases, leaving 14 bases of the junction unmatched.

The rearrangement joins TRBV5-1 to TRBJ1-4; possible D gene TRBD1, 6 bases. Per germline, CDR1 SGHRS and CDR2 YFSETQ. CDR3 length: 16 residues. The ends were cut back, 4 bases at V and 2 bases at J, with 15 bases in the middle. CDR3 bases: TGCGCCAGCAGCCGGGGCGAGGGGGGGACTAATGAAAAACTGTTTTTT. Its protein product is CASSRGEGGTNEKLFF.

This sequence joins TRBV30 and TRBJ1-6; 7 bases line up with TRBD1. The CDR3 spans 13 residues. Germline V lookup: CDR1 GTSNPN, CDR2 SVGIG (reference sequence). V lost 0 bases, J lost 8 bases, and 1 base stayed unmatched. The CDR3 here is CAWSVRGYSPLHF. CDR3 nucleotide sequence: TGTGCCTGGAGTGTCAGGGGGTATTCACCCCTCCACTTT.

The chain joins TRBV5-4 to TRBJ1-1, with 9 bases aligning to TRBD1. V dropped 3 bases and J dropped 1; count of bases not matched to a gene: 10. Germline V gene sequence: CDR1 SGHNT, CDR2 YYREEE (reference sequence). This CDR3 is 17 amino acids long. CDR3 sequence (DNA): TGTGCCAGCAGCTCAGGACAGGGGCTGGGTCAGAACACTGAAGCTTTCTTT. It codes for CASSSGQGLGQNTEAFF. Full variable domain (rest looked up from reference TRBV5-4 and TRBJ1-1): ETGVTQSPTHLIKTRGQQVTLRCSSQSGHNTVSWYQQALGQGPQFIFQYYREEENGRGNFPPRFSGLQFPNYSSELNVNALELDDSALYLCASSSGQGLGQNTEAFFGQGTRLTVV.

The chain links TRBV10-2 to TRBJ2-7, with 10 bases aligning to TRBD2. The CDR3 extends over 14 amino acids. Looked up from germline, CDR1 is WSHSY and CDR2 is SAAADI. V was pared by 4 bases and J by 4 bases, with 4 bases of the junction left unmatched. CDR3 loop: CASSAGLASYEQYF. The CDR3 region has the DNA TGCGCCAGCAGTGCGGGACTAGCGTCTTACGAGCAGTACTTC.

The CDR3 DNA reads as TGTGCCAGCAGCTCGGACATCCAAGAGACCCAGTACTTC. Its translation: CASSSDIQETQYF. V gene TRBV14 combines with J gene TRBJ2-5, with a possible D match to TRBD1 (5 bases). This CDR3 spans 13 amino acids. V was clipped by 5 bases and J by 1 base, with 8 bases between them. Germline CDR1 and CDR2: SGHDN and FVKESK. The variable domain in full, completed from reference TRBV14 and TRBJ2-5, reads EAGVTQFPSHSVIEKGQTVTLRCDPISGHDNLYWYRRVMGKEIKFLLHFVKESKQDESGMPNNRFLAERTGGTYSTLKVQPAELEDSGVYFCASSSDIQETQYFGPGTRLLVL.

The chain has TRBV7-3 and TRBJ2-1; 7 bases align to TRBD2. Per germline, CDR1 SGHTA and CDR2 FQGTGA. J was trimmed by 5 bases and V by 4 bases; bases with no gene match: 5. The CDR3 runs 14 residues. CDR3 coding DNA: TGTGCCAGCAGCTCCCGCCGGGGGGACAATGAGCAGTTCTTC. This encodes CASSSRRGDNEQFF.

The chain couples TRBV9 to TRBJ1-2; no reliable D call. V gave up 10 bases and J gave up 4 bases, with 17 bases separating them. The CDR3 consists of 13 residues. CDR1 is SGDLS and CDR2 is YYNGEE in the germline V gene. The CDR3, as DNA: TGTGCCTGTGACGGGAGGCTGGTCTATGGCTACACCTTC. Residues: CACDGRLVYGYTF.

This clone has only a few counts. This rearrangement joins TRBV5-1 to TRBJ2-1; D call uncertain. V gave up 0 bases and J gave up 0 bases, with 13 bases separating them. CDR1 and CDR2 (germline): SGHRS, YFSETQ. The CDR3 is 17 residues long. In DNA form, the CDR3 reads TGCGCCAGCAGCTTGGTCAGCGCGCTAAGCTCCTACAATGAGCAGTTCTTC. Translation gives CASSLVSALSSYNEQFF. Full variable domain (missing parts from reference TRBV5-1 and TRBJ2-1): KAGVTQTPRYLIKTRGQQVTLSCSPISGHRSVSWYQQTPGQGLQFLFEYFSETQRNKGNFPGRFSGRQFSNSRSEMNVSTLELGDSALYLCASSLVSALSSYNEQFFGPGTRLTVL.

The rearrangement joins TRBV5-4 to TRBJ2-5; 7 nucleotides line up with TRBD2. Germline CDR1 SGHNT, CDR2 YYREEE (reference sequence). The CDR3 extends over 15 amino acids. Germline trimming cut 2 bases from V and 2 bases from J; bases unmatched to any gene: 6. CDR3 sequence (DNA): TGTGCCAGCAGCTTTAAAGGTAGCGGGCAAGAGACCCAGTACTTC. As protein: CASSFKGSGQETQYF. Variable domain in full (rest from reference TRBV5-4 and TRBJ2-5): ETGVTQSPTHLIKTRGQQVTLRCSSQSGHNTVSWYQQALGQGPQFIFQYYREEENGRGNFPPRFSGLQFPNYSSELNVNALELDDSALYLCASSFKGSGQETQYFGPGTRLLVL.

J is TRBJ1-1 and V is TRBV28; the D is unclear. Trimming stripped 3 bases from V and 1 base from J, with 9 bases between. The CDR3 extends over 14 amino acids. Germline V gene sequence: CDR1 MDHEN, CDR2 SYDVKM. CDR3 nucleotide sequence: TGTGCCAGCAGTTTTTACAGTCGGAACACTGAAGCTTTCTTT. This sequence encodes CASSFYSRNTEAFF.

This clone was picked up many times. The rearrangement joins TRBV4-3 to TRBJ1-2; TRBD1 matches at 8 bases. CDR3 length: 17 amino acids. V lost 2 bases, J lost 0 bases, and 8 bases stayed unmatched. Per germline, CDR1 LGHNA and CDR2 YSLEER. As DNA, the CDR3 is TGCGCCAGCAGCCAATCCCGAACAGGGGGATCTAACTATGGCTACACCTTC. Amino acid sequence: CASSQSRTGGSNYGYTF.

This clone was seen more than once but under ten times. The rearrangement joins TRBV12-5 to TRBJ1-1; D is possibly TRBD1 (6 bases). From germline, CDR1 is LGHNT and CDR2 FRNRAP. Trimming shortened V by 5 bases and J by 0 bases, and 10 bases separated the two germline ends. The CDR3 length is 14 residues. The CDR3 nucleotides are TGTGCTAGTGGTGCTGGACAGATGAACACTGAAGCTTTCTTT. Protein product: CASGAGQMNTEAFF.

The chain combines TRBV28 with TRBJ2-6; the D gene is possibly TRBD2 (7 bases). CDR1 is MDHEN and CDR2 is SYDVKM in the germline V gene. Trimming took 10 bases from V and 0 from J, leaving 19 bases between them. The CDR3 covers 17 residues. CDR3 amino acids: CATARGGAGSGANVLTF. In nucleotides, the CDR3 is TGTGCCACCGCCCGTGGGGGGGCGGGCTCTGGGGCCAACGTCCTGACTTTC.

This clone was recorded only once. The chain employs TRBV2 and TRBJ1-5; no firm D call. The germline V and J ends were trimmed by 6 bases and 0 bases, with 6 bases remaining between them. The CDR3 consists of 13 residues. From germline, CDR1 is SNHLY and CDR2 FYNNEI. CDR3 sequence reads: CASSYSSNQPQHF. The CDR3 DNA reads as TGTGCCAGCAGCTATAGTAGCAATCAGCCCCAGCATTTT.

The sample holds one count of this clone. The V call is TRBV14, the J call TRBJ1-4; maybe TRBD1 (6 bases). V was clipped by 4 bases and J by 3 bases, with 12 bases between them. The CDR3 totals 15 residues. Germline CDR1 and CDR2: SGHDN and FVKESK. This chain's CDR3 is CASSPPGTPNEKLFF. In DNA form, the CDR3 reads TGTGCCAGCAGCCCGCCCGGGACACCTAATGAAAAACTGTTTTTT.

This rearrangement joins TRBV29-1 to TRBJ2-3, with 8 bases matching TRBD1. The CDR3 consists of 15 residues. With 2 bases clipped from V and 1 base from J, the junction kept 5 bases outside the gene matches. Germline V gene data show CDR1 as SQVTM and CDR2 as ANQGSEA. As DNA, the CDR3 is TGCAGCGTTGAAAGAGGGGGACAGGGCACAGATACGCAGTATTTT. As protein: CSVERGGQGTDTQYF.

The sample holds a few counts of this clone. CDR3 in amino acids: CASRDRVSYEQYF. The CDR3 DNA is TGTGCCAGCCGAGACAGGGTCTCCTACGAGCAGTACTTC. The V gene is TRBV6-6, the J gene TRBJ2-7; 7 nucleotides align to TRBD1. This CDR3 has 13 amino acids. CDR1 is MNHNY, CDR2 SVGAGI, per germline (reference sequence). The trim removed 8 bases at V and 0 bases at J, leaving 4 bases unmatched.

This clone was counted once. The genes are TRBV6-1 and TRBJ1-3, with D uncertain. Per germline, CDR1 MNHNS and CDR2 SASEGT. The CDR3 is made up of 14 amino acids. V lost 6 bases to trimming and J lost 0 bases, with 9 bases between them. CDR3 nucleotide sequence: TGTGCCAGCAGGAAAGAGAGCTCTGGAAACACCATATATTTT. Amino acid sequence: CASRKESSGNTIYF.